The clone carrying this T cell receptor (beta chain) was picked up many times. The antigen remains unidentified. CDR3 length: 13 amino acids. CDR1 is ENHRY, CDR2 SYGVKD, per germline. Trimming shortened V by 2 bases and J by 3 bases, and 7 bases separated the two germline ends. Each CDR3 protein is one row after TCRdb ran MiXCR on the 5' RACE reads. The table records 620,000 or so distinct CDR3 sequences, approximately 16% of them present only once. This entry is derived from a study of T cells after yellow fever vaccination. Study context: The SMART-Seq v4 Ultra Low Input method served to prepare the low-cell-number fractions. Study findings and constraints: A large majority of primary-vaccination clones showed up again after the booster (about 96% CD4, around 90% CD8).

Sequenced here: PBMCs, sampled about 5 days after the first yellow fever vaccination. V and J are TRBV10-3 and TRBJ1-1; no reliable D call. This sequence was found in a man aged 18 to 29 who received the YFV17D yellow fever vaccine. The CDR3 DNA sequence: TGTGCCATCAGTGAGATGGGATACACTGAAGCTTTCTTT. Translated: CAISEMGYTEAFF.